The subject of this entry is one T cell receptor (beta chain). The antigen remains undetermined. The sample comes from a study of identifying expanded T cells in peripheral blood. Profiling relied on immunoSEQ multiplex PCR, and the TCRdb table lists in-frame clones only, not all of them. The sample records tens of thousands of clones, approximately 83% being singletons. This CDR3 region has 19 residues. CDR1 SGHVS and CDR2 FNYEAQ come from the germline V gene. The junction had 15 bases not matched to a gene; V was cut back by 0 bases and J by 5 bases. General study results and limits: Across healthy donors, higher total template counts meant significantly greater approximately two-week count variance. Technical replicates showed around 1.1 changed clones; roughly two weeks approximately 16; four weeks 19.

The source is a person aged 18-70 years in good health. The specimen was blood. V is TRBV7-6 and J is TRBJ2-2; 7 bases match TRBD2. This CDR3 reads CASSLAGSLAGFGTGELFF. DNA of the CDR3: TGTGCCAGCAGCTTAGCGGGTTCCTTAGCGGGTTTTGGAACCGGGGAGCTGTTTTTT.